This T cell receptor (beta chain) stems from a study of T cell repertoires in cytomegalovirus infection. CDR1 and CDR2 from the germline V gene are PRHDT and FYEKMQ (reference sequence). J lost 1 base, V lost 4 bases, and 3 bases had no gene match. The CDR3 extends over 16 amino acids. This clonotype is a singleton in its sample. In TCRdb, the reads were re-called with MiXCR into one record per CDR3 protein. The repertoire consists of around 530,000 distinct CDR3 sequences, with approximately 16% occurring once and the leading ten covering 20% to 30%. The sample consisted of CD8+ T cells from PBMCs. The sequence was collected from a human donor in good health (CMV status not recorded). Some clones in this sample may be carry-over from other donors' samples. The chain uses TRBV13 and TRBJ2-7; TRBD2 matches at 14 bases. CDR3 coding DNA: TGTGCCAGCAGCTCCTGGACTAGCGGGGGGTCCTACGAGCAGTACTTC. Its protein is CASSSWTSGGSYEQYF.